A single sample gave rise to the 9 T cell receptor beta chains below, sequenced in a study of blood T cell repertoires in COVID-19 (TCRdb year 2020). The method was the immunoSEQ multiplex PCR assay. The table was pulled from immuneACCESS by TCRdb, which kept in-frame rearrangements only. Such tables lose some clones; where checked, under half of the loss comes from unresolved V genes, and the rest has no known cause. The table for this sample lists some 80,000 clones; approximately 86% of them were counted only once. The ten largest clones add up to about 8.5% of the sample. The source material was peripheral blood. These receptors originate from an elderly man with active or convalescent COVID-19.

The chain employs TRBV11-3 and TRBJ2-2; D is perhaps TRBD2 (6 bases). With 5 bases removed from V and 6 bases from J, the gap between germline ends came to 16 bases. The CDR3 spans 15 residues. Germline CDR1 SGHNT, CDR2 YENEEA. As DNA, the CDR3 is TGTGCCAGCAGCAACCCTGGAGGGGCGGCCGGGGAGCTGTTTTTT. Its translation: CASSNPGGAAGELFF.

The chain combines TRBV15 with TRBJ1-2, with a tentative D call TRBD1 (6 bases). V lost 1 base to trimming and J lost 3 bases, with 12 bases between them. CDR1 is LNHNV, CDR2 YYDKDF, per germline (reference sequence). The CDR3 has 15 residues. The CDR3 sequence is CATSRARGFYYGYTF. The CDR3 bases are TGTGCCACCAGCAGAGCCAGGGGTTTCTACTATGGCTACACCTTC.

This clone was detected only once. CDR3 DNA sequence: TGCGCCAGCAGCTTGGGTATGGGGGGGAATACGCAGTATTTT. Translated, it gives CASSLGMGGNTQYF. This chain joins TRBV5-1 and TRBJ2-3; 7 positions agree with TRBD2. The CDR3 covers 14 residues. The V segment lost 0 bases and the J segment 7 bases; nucleotides outside the gene matches: 5. Germline CDR1 SGHRS, CDR2 YFSETQ.

The chain links TRBV19 to TRBJ2-1, with 10 bases identical to TRBD2. The CDR3 is 16 residues long. Germline values: CDR1 LNHDA, CDR2 SQIVND (reference sequence). With 4 bases clipped from V and 7 bases from J, the junction kept 10 bases outside the gene matches. CDR3 coding DNA: TGTGCCAGTAGTACGGGACTAGCGCCACACGGGAATGAGCAGTTCTTC. It encodes CASSTGLAPHGNEQFF.

This chain links TRBV6-1 with TRBJ2-7; 9 positions match TRBD1. CDR1 and CDR2 from the germline V gene are MNHNS and SASEGT. The CDR3 totals 15 residues. V lost 3 bases and J lost 8; bases outside the gene matches: 11. The CDR3 loop is CASSDGQGIAGKQYV. In DNA, the CDR3 is TGTGCCAGCAGTGATGGACAGGGGATTGCAGGAAAGCAGTACGTC.

The chain has TRBV28 and TRBJ2-1, with 12 bases lining up with TRBD2. Germline V lookup: CDR1 MDHEN, CDR2 SYDVKM. Unmatched junction bases numbered 9, after V lost 3 bases and J lost 0 bases. The CDR3 contains 19 residues. The CDR3, as DNA: TGTGCCAGCAGTTTCGCCACTAGCGGGGGGAGTGACTCCTACAATGAGCAGTTCTTC. It translates to CASSFATSGGSDSYNEQFF. Together with reference TRBV28 and TRBJ2-1, the CDR3 gives the full variable domain: DVKVTQSSRYLVKRTGEKVFLECVQDMDHENMFWYRQDPGLGLRLIYFSYDVKMKEKGDIPEGYSVSREKKERFSLILESASTNQTSMYLCASSFATSGGSDSYNEQFFGPGTRLTVL.

The genes are TRBV7-6 and TRBJ2-5; unclear D gene. Trimming pared 1 base from V and 1 base from J, leaving 4 bases between. The V gene's germline CDR1 is SGHVS and CDR2 FNYEAQ. This CDR3 contains 13 residues. The CDR3 coding sequence is TGTGCCAGCAGCTTAGGTCTCCAAGAGACCCAGTACTTC. Translated, it gives CASSLGLQETQYF.

The chain couples TRBV18 to TRBJ1-4, with TRBD1 matching 7 bases. CDR3 size: 16 residues. Germline V lookup: CDR1 KGHSH, CDR2 LQKENI. The V segment lost 3 bases and the J segment 4 bases; nucleotides outside the gene matches: 8. CDR3 region: CASSPLAGTVNEKLFF. The CDR3, as DNA: TGTGCCAGCTCACCGTTGGCCGGGACAGTTAATGAAAAACTGTTTTTT.

The chain links TRBV7-9 to TRBJ1-2; D is perhaps TRBD1 (5 bases). This CDR3 has 14 residues. The germline CDR1 and CDR2 sequences are SEHNR and FQNEAQ (reference sequence). V was shortened by 4 bases and J by 4 bases, with 13 bases between the two germline ends. The CDR3 DNA is TGTGCCAGCAGCTGGGGCGCCGGGGGCTATGGCTACACCTTC. It specifies CASSWGAGGYGYTF.